This paragraph covers one TCR beta chain sequence. Antigen specificity is unknown. Sorting that relied on CD45RO/CCR7/CD25/CD127/CD95/CD27 yielded CD4+ naive, central memory, regulatory and stem cell-like memory cells. Purity of each sorted population was above 95%. The sequenced template was cDNA made from the entire isolated RNA. Some clones are missing from TCRdb's copy, which holds only in-frame ones; the method was immunoSEQ multiplex PCR. The sample carries some 900,000 clones, about 17% recorded once. The source of the sample is a study of beta chain features in type 1 diabetes. General observations from the study: Compared to healthy donors, patients appeared to have naive, central memory and Treg TCRB repertoires that were more alike. There was a moderate but significant shortening of TCRB CDR3s in all four CD4+ subsets of Type 1 diabetes patients.

Sequencing used naive CD4+ T cells from blood. This receptor was taken from a young woman in good health.

DNA of the CDR3: TGTGCCATCAGCGAGCGACAGGGCAATGAGCAGTTCTTC. Amino acid sequence: CAISERQGNEQFF. J is TRBJ2-1 and V is TRBV10-3; 7 bases fit TRBD1. V lost 6 bases, J lost 6 bases, and 5 bases stayed unmatched. Per germline, CDR1 ENHRY and CDR2 SYGVKD. The CDR3 extends over 13 amino acids.